This T cell receptor beta chain derives from a study of cytomegalovirus exposure and HLA in healthy donors. Study-wide points: TRBV6-2, TRBV6-3 and some other V segments were excluded as indistinguishable. The investigators catalogued some 160 TCR beta chains as cytomegalovirus-associated. In an earlier analysis, most TCR beta V segments were productive about 90% or about 30% of the time.

At collection, donors were nominally healthy, but unrecorded immune exposures were probable. The primer mix had 60 Vbeta and 13 Jbeta primers. The protocol was immunoSEQ multiplex PCR, while the TCRdb copy is restricted to in-frame clones and leaves out a portion. The sample carries 150,000 to 200,000 clones, roughly 68% recorded once. Comment on this clone: Antigen specificity is unknown.

Trimming shortened V by 1 base and J by 8 bases, and 24 bases separated the two germline ends. Per germline, CDR1 SGHTA and CDR2 FQGTGA. There are 18 residues in the CDR3. Specimen: PBMCs. This TCR was sampled from a man aged 25-40 years in good health and CMV-seropositive. This chain connects TRBV7-3 to TRBJ2-1, with D tentatively TRBD2 (5 bases). The CDR3 bases are TGTGCCAGCAGCTTAAACGGGCCCGGGCTAGCCAACCACGATGAGCAGTTCTTC. Translated: CASSLNGPGLANHDEQFF.